The next 26 T cell receptor beta chains were all read from a single sample in a study of blood T cells in healthy people across ages. Together with a sample-barcoded 5' primer, a J-beta primer mix was included in a second PCR lasting roughly 6 to 12 cycles. TCRdb re-derived calls from the 5' RACE reads in MiXCR, one entry per CDR3 protein. In the table there are around 690,000 distinct CDR3 sequences, 58% of which are singletons. Sample: blood. These receptors were obtained from a man aged 55-75 years in good health.

This clonotype was seen a handful of times. The rearrangement joins TRBV11-2 to TRBJ2-7; 11 nucleotides align to TRBD2. CDR1 is SGHAT, CDR2 FQNNGV, per germline. The CDR3 consists of 15 residues. V shed 4 bases and J 0 bases; nucleotides not matched to a gene: 2. The CDR3 DNA is TGTGCCAGCAGCTCGACTAGCGGGGTCTCCTACGAGCAGTACTTC. Translation gives CASSSTSGVSYEQYF.

The V and J genes are TRBV6-1 and TRBJ1-2; D possibly corresponds to TRBD1 (5 bases). CDR1 MNHNS and CDR2 SASEGT come from the germline V gene. The CDR3 totals 12 residues. The V end was cut by 4 bases, the J end by 8 bases, with 11 bases between. Written as DNA, the CDR3 is TGTGCCAGCAGTGCCGACAGCGGCGGCTACACCTTC. Its protein is CASSADSGGYTF.

This clonotype was recorded a few times. The rearrangement links TRBV10-1 to TRBJ2-1, with D unclear. Germline assignment: CDR1 WNHNN and CDR2 SYGVQD (reference sequence). Trimming pared 4 bases from V and 0 bases from J, leaving 16 bases between. This CDR3 has 17 amino acids. Written as DNA, the CDR3 is TGCGCCAGCAGTGGACCGGGCGTTGCATCCTCCTACAATGAGCAGTTCTTC. Its protein product is CASSGPGVASSYNEQFF.

The rearrangement uses TRBV20-1 and TRBJ2-3, with 10 positions matching TRBD2. The V gene's germline CDR1 is DFQATT and CDR2 SNEGSKA (reference sequence). The CDR3 is 13 amino acids. CDR3 in amino acids: CSGGGLAGDAQYF. The CDR3 bases are TGCAGCGGTGGTGGGCTAGCGGGGGACGCGCAGTATTTT.

The rearrangement uses TRBV5-1 and TRBJ2-4; 12 bases fit TRBD1. Gene TRBJ2-5 matches the end of the DNA better, so the J call may be wrong. CDR1 SGHRS and CDR2 YFSETQ come from the germline V gene. The CDR3 is made up of 16 amino acids. The CDR3 loop is CASSQLGQGALETQYF. The CDR3 bases are TGCGCCAGCAGCCAACTGGGACAGGGGGCTTTAGAGACCCAGTACTTC.

This clonotype was seen a handful of times. This sequence joins TRBV12-3 or TRBV12-4 and TRBJ2-1, with TRBD2 identical over 9 bases. This CDR3 spans 13 amino acids. The junction had 2 bases not matched to a gene; V was cut back by 5 bases and J by 6 bases. The DNA for the CDR3 is TGTGCCAGCAGTCGCGGGGGGGCCAATGAGCAGTTCTTC. Translating it yields CASSRGGANEQFF.

This clonotype was detected a few times. This chain uses TRBV29-1 with TRBJ2-5; possibly TRBD1 for D (6 bases). The J call could be wrong; TRBJ2-7 is a better fit for the DNA end. Germline CDR1 and CDR2: SQVTM and ANQGSEA. The CDR3 sequence is 13 residues long. This chain's CDR3 is CSVGAGAIYEQYF. The CDR3 nucleotides are TGCAGCGTTGGGGCAGGGGCTATCTACGAGCAGTACTTC.

The chain joins TRBV25-1 to TRBJ2-5; 9 bases are shared with TRBD1. The CDR3 loop spans 17 amino acids. The ends lost 1 base at V and 1 base at J; junction bases unmatched: 7. CDR1 is MGHDK and CDR2 is SYGVNS in the germline V gene. The chain's CDR3 is CASSELGQGRFQETQYF. The CDR3 coding sequence is TGTGCCAGCAGTGAATTAGGACAGGGGAGGTTCCAAGAGACCCAGTACTTC.

The J gene is TRBJ2-1, the V gene TRBV19, with TRBD2 matching 13 bases. CDR1 and CDR2 from the germline V gene are LNHDA and SQIVND (reference sequence). V lost 7 bases, J lost 6 bases, and 6 bases stayed unmatched. This CDR3 has 15 residues. DNA of the CDR3: TGTGCCAGTAACCCCGGACTAGCGGGGGCCAATGAGCAGTTCTTC. This gives the protein CASNPGLAGANEQFF.

The chain links TRBV18 to TRBJ2-7, with D unresolved. This CDR3 comprises 12 residues. CDR1 is KGHSH, CDR2 LQKENI, per germline. Deletions cut 5 bases from V and 5 bases from J, with 10 bases between. The CDR3 DNA is TGTGCCAGCTCAAACCCTGGGGACGAGCAGTACTTC. Translating gives CASSNPGDEQYF. Filled out from reference TRBV18 and TRBJ2-7, the complete variable domain reads NAGVMQNPRHLVRRRGQEARLRCSPMKGHSHVYWYRQLPEEGLKFMVYLQKENIIDESGMPKERFSAEFPKEGPSILRIQQVVRGDSAAYFCASSNPGDEQYFGPGTRLTVT.

In this sample, this clonotype turned up a few times. CDR3 sequence: CASRQGGENIQYF. The CDR3 bases are TGTGCCAGCCGACAGGGAGGGGAAAACATTCAGTACTTC. The gene calls are TRBV27 and TRBJ2-4; either TRBD1 or TRBD2 may fit D (7 bases each). Germline V lookup: CDR1 MNHEY, CDR2 SMNVEV (reference sequence). V lost 8 bases to trimming and J lost 5 bases, with 13 bases between them. The CDR3 loop spans 13 amino acids.

The gene calls are TRBV5-1 and TRBJ2-7, with TRBD1 identical over 9 bases. CDR3 length: 15 residues. J was trimmed by 3 bases and V by 5 bases; bases with no gene match: 9. Germline-derived CDR1 and CDR2 are SGHRS and YFSETQ. The CDR3, as DNA: TGCGCCAGCAGTAGAACAGGGGGCGATTTCTACGAGCAGTACTTC. Amino acid sequence: CASSRTGGDFYEQYF.

The rearrangement uses TRBV5-1 and TRBJ1-4; the D is unclear. In germline, CDR1 is SGHRS, CDR2 YFSETQ. The CDR3 is made up of 13 amino acids. V was trimmed by 0 bases and J by 4 bases, leaving 4 bases between them. In nucleotides, the CDR3 is TGCGCCAGCAGCTTGGACAATAATGAAAAACTGTTTTTT. Encoded protein: CASSLDNNEKLFF.

The chain combines TRBV7-2 with TRBJ1-4; D remains unclear. The V end lost 2 bases, the J end lost 2 bases, and 9 bases lay between the germline ends. The CDR3 covers 15 residues. The germline V gene encodes CDR1 SGHTA and CDR2 FQGNSA. The CDR3 coding sequence is TGTGCCAGCAGCTTAATCGGTTCTACTAATGAAAAACTGTTTTTT. Translated, it gives CASSLIGSTNEKLFF.

The chain employs TRBV3-1 and TRBJ2-7; D is ambiguous. V lost 2 bases and J lost 5, with 13 bases in between. The CDR3 runs to 14 residues. Germline V gene data show CDR1 as LGHDT and CDR2 as YNNKEL (reference sequence). The DNA for the CDR3 is TGTGCCAGCAGCCAAAATGCAGGTCCGAACGAGCAGTACTTC. Translated: CASSQNAGPNEQYF.

V usage is TRBV3-1 and J usage is TRBJ2-7, with TRBD1 as a possible D gene (5 bases). The germline V and J ends were trimmed by 2 bases and 2 bases, with 16 bases remaining between them. This CDR3 is built from 16 residues. Per the germline V gene, CDR1 is LGHDT and CDR2 is YNNKEL (reference sequence). Written as DNA, the CDR3 is TGTGCCAGCAGCCAAAGGATTGGACACACTACCTACGAGCAGTACTTC. Its protein is CASSQRIGHTTYEQYF.

The V call is TRBV6-2 or TRBV6-3, the J call TRBJ2-5, with D unresolved. CDR1 is MNHEY and CDR2 is SVGEGT in the germline V gene. The CDR3 length is 15 residues. The V end was cut by 6 bases, the J end by 0 bases, with 14 bases between. As DNA, the CDR3 is TGTGCCAGCAGCCGGGCGCCGCGTAACCAAGAGACCCAGTACTTC. Residues: CASSRAPRNQETQYF.

V gene TRBV12-5 combines with J gene TRBJ2-7; D ambiguous. V lost 6 bases to trimming and J lost 6 bases, with 9 bases between them. Germline assignment: CDR1 LGHNT and CDR2 FRNRAP. CDR3 length: 11 amino acids. The CDR3 protein is CASGTFSEQYF. The CDR3 DNA reads TGTGCTAGTGGCACTTTCTCCGAGCAGTACTTC.

The chain carries TRBV12-3 or TRBV12-4 and TRBJ2-7; D remains ambiguous. The CDR3 covers 13 residues. V was trimmed by 3 bases and J by 2 bases, leaving 8 bases between them. The CDR3 bases are TGTGCCAGCAGTTTGGTGGCCCCCTACGAGCAGTACTTC. This gives the protein CASSLVAPYEQYF.

The table lists this clonotype with a few counts. The chain employs TRBV3-1 and TRBJ2-5; TRBD2 agrees at 10 bases. Germline V lookup: CDR1 LGHDT, CDR2 YNNKEL (reference sequence). The CDR3 covers 16 residues. After removal of 2 bases from V and 4 bases from J, the junction contained 7 bases not matched to a gene. The CDR3 loop reads CASSQRTSGDPETQYF. In nucleotides, the CDR3 is TGTGCCAGCAGCCAACGCACTAGCGGGGACCCAGAGACCCAGTACTTC.

The chain links TRBV5-1 to TRBJ2-7; a weak D match, TRBD2 (7 bases). V dropped 4 bases and J dropped 2 bases, with 16 bases sitting between them. This CDR3 region has 15 residues. CDR1 is SGHRS and CDR2 is YFSETQ in the germline V gene. The CDR3 loop is CASSPGGADPYEQYF. CDR3 DNA sequence: TGCGCCAGCAGCCCGGGGGGCGCGGACCCCTACGAGCAGTACTTC.

The chain employs TRBV20-1 and TRBJ1-5, with 7 bases that match TRBD1. The CDR3 contains 15 residues. Per the germline V gene, CDR1 is DFQATT and CDR2 is SNEGSKA (reference sequence). J lost 3 bases, V lost 0 bases, and 5 bases had no gene match. The CDR3 here is CSARDLQGNNQPQHF. In DNA form, the CDR3 reads TGCAGTGCTAGAGATTTACAGGGGAACAATCAGCCCCAGCATTTT.

This clonotype has just a few counts. The chain recombines TRBV20-1 with TRBJ1-5; TRBD1 aligns across 7 bases. The CDR3 length is 14 residues. V dropped 6 bases and J dropped 2; count of bases not matched to a gene: 7. CDR1 DFQATT and CDR2 SNEGSKA come from the germline V gene (reference sequence). In DNA, the CDR3 is TGCAGTGCCAAGGACAGGTTAGGCAATCAGCCCCAGCATTTT. Amino acid sequence: CSAKDRLGNQPQHF.

The chain links TRBV7-2 to TRBJ2-3; D is unresolved. This CDR3 contains 15 residues. CDR1 is SGHTA and CDR2 is FQGNSA in the germline V gene. V was cut by 0 bases and J by 7 bases, with 14 bases left in between. This CDR3 reads CASSLAIGHTNTQYF. DNA for the CDR3: TGTGCCAGCAGCTTAGCTATCGGCCACACGAATACGCAGTATTTT.

CDR3 DNA: TGTGCCAGCAGCCAAAGGGACAGGTCGAACACTGAAGCTTTCTTT. Its protein is CASSQRDRSNTEAFF. The chain links TRBV12-3 or TRBV12-4 to TRBJ1-1, with 8 bases matching TRBD1. The CDR3 length is 15 residues. The J segment lost 1 base and the V segment lost 6 bases, leaving 7 bases of the junction unmatched.

The V call is TRBV14, the J call TRBJ1-2, with 9 bases fitting TRBD1. Germline lookup yields CDR1 SGHDN and CDR2 FVKESK. V gave up 6 bases and J gave up 5 bases; unmatched junction bases: 7. This CDR3 is built from 14 residues. Written as DNA, the CDR3 is TGTGCCAGCAGACCTACAGGGGGCTTTTATGGCTACACCTTC. It encodes CASRPTGGFYGYTF.